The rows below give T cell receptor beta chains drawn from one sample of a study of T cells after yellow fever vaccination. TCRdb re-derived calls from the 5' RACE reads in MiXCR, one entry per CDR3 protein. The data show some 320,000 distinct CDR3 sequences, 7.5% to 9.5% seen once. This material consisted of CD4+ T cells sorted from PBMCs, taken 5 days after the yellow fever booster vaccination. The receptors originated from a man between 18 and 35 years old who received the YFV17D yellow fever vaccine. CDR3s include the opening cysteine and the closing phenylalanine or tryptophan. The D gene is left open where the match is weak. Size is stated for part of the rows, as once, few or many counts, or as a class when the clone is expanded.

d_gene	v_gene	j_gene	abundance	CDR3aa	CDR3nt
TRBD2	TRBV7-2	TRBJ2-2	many	CASSLGLAGSGELFF	TGTGCCAGCAGCTTAGGGTTAGCGGGGTCCGGGGAGCTGTTTTTT
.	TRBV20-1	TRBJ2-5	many	CSARTYQETQYF	TGCAGTGCTAGAACGTACCAAGAGACCCAGTACTTC
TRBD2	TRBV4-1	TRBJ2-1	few	CASSWRLAGANYNEQFF	TGCGCCAGCAGCTGGCGACTAGCGGGAGCGAACTACAATGAGCAGTTCTTC
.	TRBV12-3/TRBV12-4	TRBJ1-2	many	CASSLNQGQGYTF	TGTGCCAGCAGTTTAAACCAGGGCCAAGGCTACACCTTC
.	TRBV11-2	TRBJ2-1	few	CASSLNSDPSYNEQFF	TGTGCCAGCAGCTTGAACAGCGACCCCTCCTACAATGAGCAGTTCTTC
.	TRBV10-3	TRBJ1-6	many	CAISESGGRNSPLHF	TGTGCCATCAGTGAGTCTGGAGGACGTAATTCACCCCTCCACTTT
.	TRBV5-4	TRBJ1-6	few	CASSLGAQGPSPLHF	TGTGCCAGCAGCTTGGGTGCGCAGGGCCCCTCACCCCTCCACTTT
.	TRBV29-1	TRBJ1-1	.	CSVQGPNTEAFF	TGCAGCGTACAGGGCCCGAACACTGAAGCTTTCTTT
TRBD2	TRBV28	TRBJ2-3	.	CASKKRGGTDTQYF	TGTGCCAGCAAAAAGCGGGGGGGCACAGATACGCAGTATTTT
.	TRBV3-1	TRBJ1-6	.	CASSQMTRGAGSPLHF	TGTGCCAGCAGCCAAATGACCAGGGGCGCAGGATCACCCCTCCACTTT
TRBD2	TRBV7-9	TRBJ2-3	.	CASSRRLAGSTDTQYF	TGTGCCAGCAGCCGAAGGCTAGCGGGGAGCACAGATACGCAGTATTTT
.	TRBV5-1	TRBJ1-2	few	CASRPEGGSGYTF	TGCGCCAGCAGACCCGAAGGAGGGTCTGGCTACACCTTC